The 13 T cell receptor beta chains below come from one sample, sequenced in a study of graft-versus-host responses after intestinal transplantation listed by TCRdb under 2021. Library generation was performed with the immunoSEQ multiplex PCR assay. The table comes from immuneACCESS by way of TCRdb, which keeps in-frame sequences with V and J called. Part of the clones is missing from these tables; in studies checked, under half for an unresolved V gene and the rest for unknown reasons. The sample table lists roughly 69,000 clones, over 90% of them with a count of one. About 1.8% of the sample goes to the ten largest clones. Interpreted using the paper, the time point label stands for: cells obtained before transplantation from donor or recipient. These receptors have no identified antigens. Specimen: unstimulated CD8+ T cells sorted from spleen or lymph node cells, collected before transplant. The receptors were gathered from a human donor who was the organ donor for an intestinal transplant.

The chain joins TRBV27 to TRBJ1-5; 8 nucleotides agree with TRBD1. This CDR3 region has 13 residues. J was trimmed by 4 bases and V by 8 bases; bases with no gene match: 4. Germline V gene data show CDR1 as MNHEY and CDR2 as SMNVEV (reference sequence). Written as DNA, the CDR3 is TGTGCCAGCGCTGACAGGGGAAATCAGCCCCAGCATTTT. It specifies CASADRGNQPQHF.

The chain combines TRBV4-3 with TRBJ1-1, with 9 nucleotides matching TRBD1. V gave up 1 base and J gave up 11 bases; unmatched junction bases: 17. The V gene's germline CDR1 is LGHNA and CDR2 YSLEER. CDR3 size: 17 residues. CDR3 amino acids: CASSQGPGQGLSLGAFF. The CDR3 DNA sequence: TGCGCCAGCAGCCAAGGTCCGGGACAGGGTCTCTCGTTGGGGGCTTTCTTT.

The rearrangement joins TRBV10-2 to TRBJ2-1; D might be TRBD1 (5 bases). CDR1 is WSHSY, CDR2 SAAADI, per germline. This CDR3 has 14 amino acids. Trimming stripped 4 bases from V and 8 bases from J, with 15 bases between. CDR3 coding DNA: TGCGCCAGCAGTGGCAGGGATAGTATACATGAGCAGTTCTTC. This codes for CASSGRDSIHEQFF.

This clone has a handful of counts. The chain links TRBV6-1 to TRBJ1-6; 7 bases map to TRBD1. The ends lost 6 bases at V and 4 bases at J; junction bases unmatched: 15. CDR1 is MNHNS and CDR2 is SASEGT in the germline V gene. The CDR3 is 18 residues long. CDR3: CASSELQYQTGYNSPLHF. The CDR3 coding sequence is TGTGCCAGCAGCGAACTCCAATACCAGACAGGGTATAATTCACCCCTCCACTTT.

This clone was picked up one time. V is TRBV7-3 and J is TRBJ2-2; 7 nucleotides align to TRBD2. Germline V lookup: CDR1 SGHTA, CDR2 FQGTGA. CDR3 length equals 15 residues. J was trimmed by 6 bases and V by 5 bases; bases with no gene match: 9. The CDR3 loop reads CASSPTSSGPGELFF. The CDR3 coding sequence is TGTGCCAGCAGCCCAACCTCTAGCGGCCCCGGGGAGCTGTTTTTT.

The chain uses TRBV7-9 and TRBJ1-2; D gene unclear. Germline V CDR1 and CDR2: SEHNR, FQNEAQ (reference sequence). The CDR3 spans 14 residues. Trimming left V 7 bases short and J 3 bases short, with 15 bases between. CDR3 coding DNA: TGTGCCAGCACCTCGGTTAATTCTGACTATGGCTACACCTTC. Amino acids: CASTSVNSDYGYTF.

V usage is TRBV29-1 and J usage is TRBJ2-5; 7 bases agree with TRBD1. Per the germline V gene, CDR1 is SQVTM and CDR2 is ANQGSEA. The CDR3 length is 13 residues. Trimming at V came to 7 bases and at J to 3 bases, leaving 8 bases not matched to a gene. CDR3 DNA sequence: TGCAGCGCTCCGGGACAGAACGAAGAGACCCAGTACTTC. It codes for CSAPGQNEETQYF.

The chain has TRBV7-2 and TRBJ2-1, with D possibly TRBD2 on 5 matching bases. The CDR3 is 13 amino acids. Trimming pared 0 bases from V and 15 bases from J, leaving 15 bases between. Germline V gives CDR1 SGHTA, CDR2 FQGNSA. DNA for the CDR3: TGTGCCAGCAGCTTAGCGGTTGGACTGAGCCGGTTCTTC. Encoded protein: CASSLAVGLSRFF.

The CDR3 loop reads CASSIWPEASGASGANVLTF. As DNA, the CDR3 is TGTGCCAGCAGCATTTGGCCGGAGGCTAGCGGGGCCTCTGGGGCCAACGTCCTGACTTTC. The chain links TRBV9 to TRBJ2-6, with TRBD2 identical over 9 bases. Trimming removed 4 bases from V and 0 bases from J; junction bases left unmatched: 14. CDR1 is SGDLS, CDR2 YYNGEE, per germline. CDR3 size: 20 residues.

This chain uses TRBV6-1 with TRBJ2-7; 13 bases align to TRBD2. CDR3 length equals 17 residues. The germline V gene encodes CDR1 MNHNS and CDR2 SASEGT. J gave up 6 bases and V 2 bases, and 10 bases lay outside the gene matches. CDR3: CASSELWTSGSGGEQYF. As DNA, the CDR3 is TGTGCCAGCAGTGAACTTTGGACTAGCGGGAGCGGAGGCGAGCAGTACTTC.

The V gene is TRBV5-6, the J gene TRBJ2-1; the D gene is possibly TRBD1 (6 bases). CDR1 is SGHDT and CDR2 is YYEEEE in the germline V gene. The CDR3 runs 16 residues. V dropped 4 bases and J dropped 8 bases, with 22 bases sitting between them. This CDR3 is CASSQLQYRVGYEQFF. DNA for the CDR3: TGTGCCAGCAGCCAATTACAATACAGGGTTGGCTATGAGCAGTTCTTC.

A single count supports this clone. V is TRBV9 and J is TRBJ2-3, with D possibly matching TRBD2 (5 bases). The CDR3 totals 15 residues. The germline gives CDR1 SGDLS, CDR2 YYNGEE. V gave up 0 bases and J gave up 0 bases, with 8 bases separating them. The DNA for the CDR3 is TGTGCCAGCAGCGTAGACCCGGGGAGCACAGATACGCAGTATTTT. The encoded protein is CASSVDPGSTDTQYF.

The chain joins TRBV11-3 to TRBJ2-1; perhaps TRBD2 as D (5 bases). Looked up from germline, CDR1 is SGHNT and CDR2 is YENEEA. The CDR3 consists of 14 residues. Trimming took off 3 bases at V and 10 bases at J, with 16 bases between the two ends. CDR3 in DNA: TGTGCCAGCAGCTTTGTGCACAACCGCGGGGAGCAGTTCTTC. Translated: CASSFVHNRGEQFF.